A single T cell receptor beta chain is shown here with its context. The target of this receptor is not known. No base qualities exist here, and no much larger clone lies one base off it. The data were taken from a study of blood T cell repertoires in COVID-19 (dated by TCRdb to about 2020). With regard to the full study: Collaborator samples came from the United States, Italy and Spain and covered acute and convalescent phases of COVID-19. The material from the prospective study consisted of cDNA or gDNA derived from T cells, B-cell-depleted T cells, or PBMCs. Subjects who had been exposed to COVID-19, were actively infected with it, or had recovered from it provided the deeply sampled blood TCRbeta repertoires that made up the dataset. The repertoires were released in a freely available public database meant as a resource for research on the immune response to SARS-CoV-2. Samples were obtained from the ongoing ImmuneRACE study (first 160 participants) and from over 1,000 subjects provided by 6 global collaborators. Nearly every sample came with metadata listing a de-identified subject ID, COVID-19 status, age in years and sex. Where HLA class I and class II types were available, the types were taken from metadata supplied by the sample provider, not from assay-based typing. Findings and caveats that apply to the study as a whole: How much clinical and demographic metadata was included differed by source and by participant, and the metadata was provided uncurated.

Enrolling through a virtual design, the prospective study's participants ranged in age from roughly 18 to 89 years and lived across about two dozen United States geographic areas. To assign participants to cohorts, the prospective study relied on clinical history that participants themselves reported in a screening survey and a study questionnaire. Mobile phlebotomists in the prospective study collected whole blood, serum and a nasopharyngeal or oropharyngeal swab from every participant. Participants in the prospective study had the option to provide additional blood draws and questionnaires over a roughly 2-month period. Prospective study blood samples were shipped either frozen or at room temperature before DNA extraction. TCRbeta CDR3 regions were amplified from genomic DNA using the immunoSEQ Assay, a bias-controlled multiplex PCR. In the original analysis: The number of nucleated cells in each sample was estimated by amplification of reference gene primers within the assay. To quantify the absolute abundance of each unique TCRbeta CDR3 rearrangement, sequence reads were collapsed and filtered. For each sample, productive Simpson clonality was calculated as the square root of Simpson's diversity index over productive rearrangements. TCRdb carries this immuneACCESS record with in-frame sequences only. Its versions omit some clonotypes, under half of them owing to an unresolved V gene in the studies checked, with the rest unexplained. V and J calls and clone size are copied from that table; D and trimming were computed from the DNA. In this sample the table shows 200,000 to 250,000 clones, approximately 86% of which occur a single time. In total, the top ten clones hold approximately 4.2% of the sample.

Per the germline V gene, KGHDR is the CDR1 and SFDVKD is the CDR2. The germline V and J ends show losses of 1 base and 6 bases respectively, and no gene match explains 11 bases of the junction. The CDR3 runs 16 residues from the cysteine to the phenylalanine. The kept DNA is CDR3 alone, 48 bases in frame from the first base. The clonotype originates from a woman aged 40-49 years with acute COVID-19. Rearrangement joined TRBV24-1 to TRBJ2-7; TRBD1 lines up with 7 middle nucleotides. The sequenced sample consisted of PBMCs or T cells enriched from blood (not recorded which). The CDR3 region: CATSDLERQGFGEQYF. The nucleotides are TGTGCCACCAGTGATTTAGAGCGACAGGGCTTCGGCGAGCAGTACTTC.